This is a list of T cell receptor beta chains from one sample in a study of OX40 agonist ivuxolimab in advanced cancers. Produced via immunoSEQ multiplex PCR; TCRdb's table is partial and in-frame only. In the table there are approximately 24,000 clones, around 84% of which are singletons. The specimen comprised CD4+ or CD8+ T cells sorted from blood, sampled in a trial of the OX40 agonist ivuxolimab. Receptors were obtained from an adult with an advanced solid tumor such as melanoma, head and neck, liver or kidney cancer. Each CDR3 is given with its conserved first and last residue. D genes are given only for firm matches. Clone size is given for some rows only: seen once, a few or many times, or a class if the clone is expanded.

cdr3_length clone_size d_call j_call v_call cdr3_aa cdr3_nt
15 . TRBD1 TRBJ2-7 TRBV4-2 CASSQITGGSSEQYF TGTGCCAGCAGCCAGATAACAGGGGGAAGCTCCGAGCAGTACTTC
15 . TRBD2 TRBJ2-2 TRBV11-3 CASSLRAGNTGELFF TGTGCCAGCAGCCTCCGAGCGGGAAACACCGGGGAGCTGTTTTTT
16 . TRBD2 TRBJ2-7 TRBV7-6 CASSLVGVAAGDEQYF TGTGCCAGCAGCTTAGTCGGGGTGGCAGCGGGGGACGAGCAGTACTTC
17 once . TRBJ1-5 TRBV21-1 CASSKENQGASNQPQHF TGTGCCAGCAGCAAGGAGAATCAGGGGGCAAGTAACCAGCCCCAGCATTTT
14 . . TRBJ2-1 TRBV14 CASSPTNSRDEQFF TGTGCCAGCAGCCCGACCAACAGCCGGGACGAGCAGTTCTTC
16 . TRBD1 TRBJ1-4 TRBV4-1 CASSQDRDRAREKLFF TGCGCCAGCAGCCAAGATAGGGACAGGGCGAGGGAAAAACTGTTTTTT
11 . . TRBJ2-1 TRBV30 CAWSAGDEQFF TGTGCCTGGAGTGCGGGGGATGAGCAGTTCTTC
12 few . TRBJ2-7 TRBV7-9 CASSLGPNEQYF TGTGCCAGCAGCTTAGGCCCGAACGAGCAGTACTTC
12 . . TRBJ1-6 TRBV6-1 CASRRANSPLHF TGTGCCAGCAGGAGGGCCAATTCACCCCTCCACTTT
14 . TRBD2 TRBJ2-7 TRBV6-6 CASSLQMTSGGKYF TGTGCCAGCAGCCTTCAGATGACTAGCGGTGGGAAATACTTC
17 . TRBD2 TRBJ2-7 TRBV27 CASSLSFVGGGTYEQYF TGTGCCAGCAGTTTATCGTTTGTGGGGGGGGGTACCTACGAGCAGTACTTC
15 . TRBD2 TRBJ2-7 TRBV9 CASSVQAGGRYEQYF TGTGCCAGCAGCGTTCAAGCGGGGGGCCGCTACGAGCAGTACTTC
15 . TRBD1 TRBJ2-7 TRBV5-6 CASSRDRIPTYEQYF TGTGCCAGCAGCCGGGACAGGATACCAACCTACGAGCAGTACTTC
16 . . TRBJ2-3 TRBV6-5 CASSWVGNGGTDTQYF TGTGCCAGCAGTTGGGTCGGGAACGGGGGAACAGATACGCAGTATTTT
14 . . TRBJ1-1 TRBV5-6 CASSLQGVNTEAFF TGTGCCAGCAGCCTACAGGGAGTGAACACTGAAGCTTTCTTT
16 once TRBD2 TRBJ2-3 TRBV19 CASSRLAGGPRDTQYF TGTGCCAGTAGCAGACTAGCGGGAGGGCCCCGAGATACGCAGTATTTT
14 . TRBD2 TRBJ2-7 TRBV4-3 CASSQLAGVYEQYF TGCGCCAGCAGCCAACTAGCGGGGGTCTACGAGCAGTACTTC
15 . . TRBJ1-5 TRBV19 CASSPIPLGNQPQHF TGTGCCAGTAGTCCAATCCCTTTGGGCAATCAGCCCCAGCATTTT
15 . TRBD1 TRBJ1-5 TRBV7-8 CASSLYDRGPQPQHF TGTGCCAGCAGCTTATACGACAGGGGGCCTCAGCCCCAGCATTTT
14 . . TRBJ1-4 TRBV19 CASRRGTADEKLFF TGTGCCAGTAGGAGGGGGACTGCCGATGAAAAACTGTTTTTT
15 . TRBD1 TRBJ2-7 TRBV9 CASSVGQGGTYEQYF TGTGCCAGCAGCGTGGGACAGGGGGGAACCTACGAGCAGTACTTC
13 once TRBD1 TRBJ2-2 TRBV30 CAWSVQGTGELFF TGTGCCTGGAGTGTACAGGGGACCGGGGAGCTGTTTTTT